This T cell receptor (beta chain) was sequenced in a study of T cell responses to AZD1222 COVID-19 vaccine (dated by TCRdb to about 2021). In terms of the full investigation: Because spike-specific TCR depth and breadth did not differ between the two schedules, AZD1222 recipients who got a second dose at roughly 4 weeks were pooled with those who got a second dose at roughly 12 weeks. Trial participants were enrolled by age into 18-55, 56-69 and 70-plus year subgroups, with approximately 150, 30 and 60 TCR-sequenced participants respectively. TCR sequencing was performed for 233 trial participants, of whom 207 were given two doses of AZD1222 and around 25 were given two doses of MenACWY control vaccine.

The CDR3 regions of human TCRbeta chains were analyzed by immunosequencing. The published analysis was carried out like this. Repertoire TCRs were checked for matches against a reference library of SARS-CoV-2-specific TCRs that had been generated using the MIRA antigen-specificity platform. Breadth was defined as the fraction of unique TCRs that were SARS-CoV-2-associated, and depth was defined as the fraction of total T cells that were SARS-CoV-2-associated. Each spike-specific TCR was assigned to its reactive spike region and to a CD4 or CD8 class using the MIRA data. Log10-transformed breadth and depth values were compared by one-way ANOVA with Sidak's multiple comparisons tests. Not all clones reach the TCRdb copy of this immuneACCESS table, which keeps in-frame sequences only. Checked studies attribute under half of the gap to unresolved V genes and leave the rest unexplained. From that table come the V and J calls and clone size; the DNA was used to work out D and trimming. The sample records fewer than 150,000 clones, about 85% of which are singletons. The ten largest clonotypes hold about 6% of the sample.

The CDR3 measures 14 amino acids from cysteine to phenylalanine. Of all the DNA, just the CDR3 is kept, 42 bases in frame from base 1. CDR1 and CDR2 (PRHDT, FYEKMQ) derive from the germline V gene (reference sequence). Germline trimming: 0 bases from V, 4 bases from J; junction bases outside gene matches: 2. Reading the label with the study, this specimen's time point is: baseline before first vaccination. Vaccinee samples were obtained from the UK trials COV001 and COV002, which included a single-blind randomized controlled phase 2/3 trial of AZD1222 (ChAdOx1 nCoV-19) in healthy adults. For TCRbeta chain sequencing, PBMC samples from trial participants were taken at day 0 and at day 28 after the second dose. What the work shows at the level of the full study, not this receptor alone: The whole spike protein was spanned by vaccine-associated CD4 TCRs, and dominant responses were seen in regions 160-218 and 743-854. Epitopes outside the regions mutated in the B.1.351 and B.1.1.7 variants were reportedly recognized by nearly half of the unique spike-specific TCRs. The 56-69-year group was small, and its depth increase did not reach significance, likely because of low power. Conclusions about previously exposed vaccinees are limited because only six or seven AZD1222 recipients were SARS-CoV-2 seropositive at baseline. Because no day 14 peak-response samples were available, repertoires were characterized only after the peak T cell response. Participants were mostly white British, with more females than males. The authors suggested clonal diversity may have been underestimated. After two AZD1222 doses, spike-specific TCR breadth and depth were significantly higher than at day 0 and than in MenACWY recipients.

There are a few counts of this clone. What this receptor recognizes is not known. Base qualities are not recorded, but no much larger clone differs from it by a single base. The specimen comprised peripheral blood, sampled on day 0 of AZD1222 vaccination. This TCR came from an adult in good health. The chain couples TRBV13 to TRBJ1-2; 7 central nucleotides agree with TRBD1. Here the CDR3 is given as CASSLGSGGYGYTF. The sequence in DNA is TGTGCCAGCAGCTTAGGCTCAGGGGGCTATGGCTACACCTTC.